The 20 T cell receptor beta chains below were found in one sample sequenced in a study of T cell repertoires in cytomegalovirus infection. TCRdb ran MiXCR on the reads and lists one entry per CDR3 protein. The data contain 200,000 to 300,000 distinct CDR3 sequences, roughly 15% of them singletons. The sample comprised PBMCs. The receptors shown here come from a human donor in good health (CMV status not recorded). Some clones in this sample may be carry-over from other donors' samples.

V gene TRBV20-1 combines with J gene TRBJ2-3; D might be TRBD2 (6 bases). The CDR3 spans 13 residues. Germline CDR1 reads DFQATT; CDR2 reads SNEGSKA (reference sequence). Trimming took 3 bases from V and 5 from J, leaving 12 bases between them. The CDR3 loop reads CSASSPTRDTQYF. CDR3 sequence (DNA): TGCAGTGCTAGTTCCCCGACTAGAGATACGCAGTATTTT.

This clonotype was found a few times. V is TRBV6-2 or TRBV6-3 and J is TRBJ2-4; no clear D. This CDR3 is 15 amino acids long. Germline V gene data show CDR1 as MNHEY and CDR2 as SVGEGT. The V and J ends lost 8 bases and 9 bases respectively, with 23 bases between them. CDR3 sequence reads: CASGRATLSTFIQYF. The CDR3 nucleotides read TGTGCCAGCGGTCGGGCAACCTTGAGCACCTTCATTCAGTACTTC.

With regard to this clonotype: It may be a read error: a sequence one base away is much more abundant. The rearrangement uses TRBV19 and TRBJ2-1; D not certain. Trimming stripped 1 base from V and 12 bases from J, with 13 bases between. The CDR3 runs to 13 residues. Germline assignment: CDR1 LNHDA and CDR2 SQIVND (reference sequence). The CDR3 reads CASSIAEESWQFF. CDR3 nucleotides: TGTGCCAGTAGTATAGCTGAGGAATCGTGGCAGTTCTTC. The full variable domain, in which reference TRBV19 and TRBJ2-1 provide the parts outside the CDR3, is DGGITQSPKYLFRKEGQNVTLSCEQNLNHDAMYWYRQDPGQGLRLIYYSQIVNDFQKGDIAEGYSVSREKKESFPLTVTSAQKNPTAFYLCASSIAEESWQFFGPGTRLTVL.

This clonotype occurred many times. Its ends do not fully match the called genes, so a read error is possible. CDR3 DNA sequence: TGTGCCAGCAGTTTATTAGGCAGCTGTTCCTTC. It translates to CASSLLGSCSF. The chain uses TRBV12-3 or TRBV12-4 and TRBJ1-2; D remains unclear. The CDR3 has 11 residues.

This chain uses TRBV19 with TRBJ2-7; 8 bases map to TRBD1. From germline, CDR1 is LNHDA and CDR2 SQIVND (reference sequence). V shed 5 bases, J shed 5 bases, and the junction held 17 bases outside the gene matches. The CDR3 loop spans 17 amino acids. The CDR3 nucleotides read TGTGCCAGTAGTGCGCGCCTTGGTACAGGGGGTACAGACGAGCAGTACTTC. It is translated as CASSARLGTGGTDEQYF.

This chain links TRBV7-8 with TRBJ2-7; no definite D call. V was trimmed by 2 bases and J by 2 bases, leaving 10 bases between them. Germline V lookup: CDR1 SGHVS, CDR2 FQNEAQ. This CDR3 is 14 amino acids long. CDR3 DNA: TGTGCCAGCAGCTTAACGGGTAATCCCTACGAGCAGTACTTC. Translating it yields CASSLTGNPYEQYF.

This clonotype was recorded at least ten times. The J gene is TRBJ1-5, the V gene TRBV4-2; 10 bases align to TRBD1. From germline, CDR1 is LGHNA and CDR2 YNFKEQ. V trimming: 1 base; J trimming: 5 bases; junction bases outside the gene matches: 2. There are 15 residues in the CDR3. CDR3 region: CASSQADRGDQPQHF. The CDR3 coding sequence is TGTGCCAGCAGCCAAGCGGACAGGGGGGATCAGCCCCAGCATTTT.

This clonotype was observed many times. The chain couples TRBV7-9 to TRBJ2-1, with TRBD2 identical over 10 bases. The V and J ends lost 3 bases and 6 bases, in that order; junction bases with no gene match: 8. Germline V CDR1 and CDR2: SEHNR, FQNEAQ (reference sequence). CDR3 length: 16 residues. DNA of the CDR3: TGTGCCAGCAGCTTCTTAGCGGGAGGTTACAGCAATGAGCAGTTCTTC. It yields the protein CASSFLAGGYSNEQFF.

The chain carries TRBV9 and TRBJ2-1; 14 bases agree with TRBD2. The CDR3 is made up of 16 amino acids. CDR1 is SGDLS and CDR2 is YYNGEE in the germline V gene. Unmatched junction bases numbered 10, after V lost 3 bases and J lost 11 bases. In DNA form, the CDR3 reads TGTGCCAGCAGCGCATCCGGGACTAGCGGGAGTCATAAGCAGTTCTTC. Protein sequence: CASSASGTSGSHKQFF.

This clonotype has a count of ten or more. The chain employs TRBV6-1 and TRBJ2-3, with D perhaps given as TRBD1 or TRBD2 (5 bases each). Trimming removed 5 bases at V and 6 bases at J, with 12 bases between. The germline V gene has CDR1 MNHNS and CDR2 SASEGT. This CDR3 region has 13 residues. CDR3 residues: CASSNRDGDTQYF. The DNA for the CDR3 is TGTGCCAGCAGTAACCGGGACGGCGATACGCAGTATTTT.

This clonotype turned up a few times. The chain recombines TRBV20-1 with TRBJ2-3, with D perhaps TRBD1 (7 bases). The CDR3 is 15 amino acids. Trimming pared 0 bases from V and 4 bases from J, leaving 14 bases between. Germline V gives CDR1 DFQATT, CDR2 SNEGSKA (reference sequence). DNA for the CDR3: TGCAGTGCTAGAGACCCGACAGGGAGGCCAGATACGCAGTATTTT. Residues: CSARDPTGRPDTQYF.

At least ten counts were recorded for this clonotype. The chain is built from TRBV5-1 and TRBJ2-1; 8 positions match TRBD2. The CDR3 extends over 16 amino acids. J lost 4 bases, V lost 2 bases, and 8 bases had no gene match. Per germline, CDR1 SGHRS and CDR2 YFSETQ. The CDR3 region has the DNA TGCGCCAGCAGCTTATCCGGGACTAGTCGGTACAATGAGCAGTTCTTC. This translates into CASSLSGTSRYNEQFF.

This clonotype was counted ten times or more. The CDR3 region is CASSLMASGSNEQYF. DNA for the CDR3: TGTGCCAGCAGCTTAATGGCTAGCGGGAGCAACGAGCAGTACTTC. The chain has TRBV7-9 and TRBJ2-7, with 10 bases identical to TRBD2. The CDR3 is 15 amino acids. Germline-derived CDR1 and CDR2 are SEHNR and FQNEAQ (reference sequence). Germline trimming cut 2 bases from V and 5 bases from J; bases unmatched to any gene: 6. The full variable domain, rest sourced from reference TRBV7-9 and TRBJ2-7, is DTGVSQNPRHKITKRGQNVTFRCDPISEHNRLYWYRQTLGQGPEFLTYFQNEAQLEKSRLLSDRFSAERPKGSFSTLEIQRTEQGDSAMYLCASSLMASGSNEQYFGPGTRLTVT.

This clonotype was counted many times. This rearrangement joins TRBV28 to TRBJ2-1, with 7 bases fitting TRBD1. The CDR3 has 14 residues. V shed 6 bases and J 4 bases; nucleotides not matched to a gene: 6. Germline V gives CDR1 MDHEN, CDR2 SYDVKM. This CDR3 reads CASSQGDGYNEQFF. CDR3 DNA sequence: TGTGCCAGCAGCCAGGGGGACGGGTACAATGAGCAGTTCTTC.

This clonotype was observed a few times. The chain is built from TRBV20-1 and TRBJ1-1; 11 positions agree with TRBD1. Germline V gene lookup returns CDR1 DFQATT and CDR2 SNEGSKA (reference sequence). The CDR3 length is 14 residues. V was clipped by 3 bases and J by 4 bases; unmatched bases: 4. This CDR3 is CSARGGTGGTEAFF. The CDR3 region has the DNA TGCAGTGCTAGGGGGGGGACAGGGGGCACTGAAGCTTTCTTT.

In its sample, this clonotype was seen many times. The chain joins TRBV14 to TRBJ1-4, with 10 bases that match TRBD1. The germline CDR1 and CDR2 sequences are SGHDN and FVKESK. Losses at the gene ends were 5 bases for V and 11 bases for J; bases not matched to a gene: 8. The CDR3 is 14 residues long. CDR3 region: CASSRQGAYGKLFF. CDR3 nucleotides: TGTGCCAGCAGCAGACAGGGGGCGTATGGTAAACTGTTTTTT.

This clonotype was counted many times. The chain recombines TRBV6-1 with TRBJ2-7, with D perhaps TRBD2 (7 bases). This CDR3 contains 17 residues. The V end lost 2 bases, the J end lost 0 bases, and 17 bases lay between the germline ends. Germline CDR1 MNHNS, CDR2 SASEGT. The CDR3 bases are TGTGCCAGCAGTGAACTCCCCGGAGGGGGGGCCTCCTACGAGCAGTACTTC. It encodes CASSELPGGGASYEQYF.

This chain connects TRBV20-1 to TRBJ1-1; TRBD1 might be the D (6 bases). The CDR3 consists of 14 residues. Trimming took off 0 bases at V and 4 bases at J, with 12 bases between the two ends. CDR1 is DFQATT and CDR2 is SNEGSKA in the germline V gene (reference sequence). The CDR3 DNA is TGCAGTGCTAGAGATCACGGGGGCGGCACTGAAGCTTTCTTT. This encodes CSARDHGGGTEAFF.

The chain couples TRBV12-3 or TRBV12-4 to TRBJ2-1; tentative D call: TRBD2 (5 bases). V lost 3 bases, J lost 9 bases, and 6 bases lay in between. The CDR3 totals 11 residues. The CDR3 loop is CASSFGVEQFF. The DNA for the CDR3 is TGTGCCAGCAGTTTCGGGGTTGAGCAGTTCTTC.

Turning to this clonotype: A read error may produce the germline difference seen at one junction end. The CDR3 protein is CSVESGYPSSYSEQFF. The CDR3 region has the DNA TGCAGCGTTGAAAGCGGCTACCCGAGCTCCTACAGTGAGCAGTTCTTC. The rearrangement joins TRBV29-1 to TRBJ2-1; tentatively, D is TRBD2 (5 bases). Germline V CDR1 and CDR2: SQVTM, ANQGSEA. This CDR3 contains 16 residues.